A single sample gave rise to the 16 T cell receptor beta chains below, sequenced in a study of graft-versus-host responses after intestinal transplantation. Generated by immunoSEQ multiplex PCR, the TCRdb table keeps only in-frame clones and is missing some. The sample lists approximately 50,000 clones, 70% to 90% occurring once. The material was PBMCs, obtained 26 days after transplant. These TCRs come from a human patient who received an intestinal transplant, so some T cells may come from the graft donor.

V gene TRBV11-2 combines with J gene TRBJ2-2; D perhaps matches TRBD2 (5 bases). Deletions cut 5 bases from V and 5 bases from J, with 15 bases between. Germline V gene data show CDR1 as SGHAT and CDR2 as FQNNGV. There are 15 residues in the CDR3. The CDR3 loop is CASSPGKGRTGELFF. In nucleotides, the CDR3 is TGTGCCAGCAGCCCGGGGAAAGGGCGAACCGGGGAGCTGTTTTTT.

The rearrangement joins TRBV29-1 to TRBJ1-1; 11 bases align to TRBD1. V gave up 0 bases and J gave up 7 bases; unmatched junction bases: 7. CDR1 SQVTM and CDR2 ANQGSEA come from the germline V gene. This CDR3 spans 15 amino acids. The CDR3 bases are TGCAGCGTTGAAGAGGGACAGGGGGTTATTGATGAAGCTTTCTTT. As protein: CSVEEGQGVIDEAFF.

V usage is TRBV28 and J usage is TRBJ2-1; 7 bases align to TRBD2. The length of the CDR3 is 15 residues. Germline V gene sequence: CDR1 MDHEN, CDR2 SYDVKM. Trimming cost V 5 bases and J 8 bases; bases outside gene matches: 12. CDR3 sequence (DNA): TGTGCCAGCAGTCAGCGGGGTACCAGGCTCCATGAGCAGTTCTTC. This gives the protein CASSQRGTRLHEQFF.

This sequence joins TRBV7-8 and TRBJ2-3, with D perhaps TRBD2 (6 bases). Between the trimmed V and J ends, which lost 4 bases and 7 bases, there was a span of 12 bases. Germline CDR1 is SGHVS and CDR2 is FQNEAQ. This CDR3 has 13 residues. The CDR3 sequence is CASSYASDYTQYF. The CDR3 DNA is TGTGCCAGCAGCTATGCTAGCGACTATACGCAGTATTTT.

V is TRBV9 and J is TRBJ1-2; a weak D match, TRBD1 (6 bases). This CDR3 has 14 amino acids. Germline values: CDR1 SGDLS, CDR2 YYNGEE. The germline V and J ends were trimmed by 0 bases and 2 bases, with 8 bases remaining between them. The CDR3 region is CASSVAGENYGYTF. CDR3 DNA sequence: TGTGCCAGCAGCGTAGCAGGGGAAAACTATGGCTACACCTTC.

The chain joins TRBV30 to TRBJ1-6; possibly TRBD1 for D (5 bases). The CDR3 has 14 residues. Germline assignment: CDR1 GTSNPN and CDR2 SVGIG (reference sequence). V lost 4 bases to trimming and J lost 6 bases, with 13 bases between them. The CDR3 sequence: CAWIGPGSNSPLHF. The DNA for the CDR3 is TGTGCCTGGATTGGGCCAGGGTCTAATTCACCCCTCCACTTT.

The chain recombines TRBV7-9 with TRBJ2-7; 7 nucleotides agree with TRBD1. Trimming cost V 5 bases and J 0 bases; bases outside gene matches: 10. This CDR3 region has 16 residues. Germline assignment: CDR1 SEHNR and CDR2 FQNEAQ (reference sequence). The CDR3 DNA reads TGTGCCAGCAGCCCCCTTAACAGGGGCTCCTCCTACGAGCAGTACTTC. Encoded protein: CASSPLNRGSSYEQYF. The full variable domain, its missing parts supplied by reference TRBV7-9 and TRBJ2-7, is DTGVSQNPRHKITKRGQNVTFRCDPISEHNRLYWYRQTLGQGPEFLTYFQNEAQLEKSRLLSDRFSAERPKGSFSTLEIQRTEQGDSAMYLCASSPLNRGSSYEQYFGPGTRLTVT.

The CDR3 spells CAISDPTGGSEKLFF. Here the CDR3 DNA reads TGTGCCATCAGTGACCCCACAGGGGGCTCTGAAAAACTGTTTTTT. V and J are TRBV10-3 and TRBJ1-4; 9 bases agree with TRBD1. Per the germline V gene, CDR1 is ENHRY and CDR2 is SYGVKD. J lost 7 bases, V lost 3 bases, and 6 bases had no gene match. This CDR3 is 15 amino acids long.

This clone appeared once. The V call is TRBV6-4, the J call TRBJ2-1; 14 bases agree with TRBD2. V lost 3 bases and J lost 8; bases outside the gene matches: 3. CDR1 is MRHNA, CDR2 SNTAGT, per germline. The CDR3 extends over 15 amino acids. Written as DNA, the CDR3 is TGTGCCAGCAGTGAGACTAGCGGGGGGGCGGATGAGCAGTTCTTC. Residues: CASSETSGGADEQFF.

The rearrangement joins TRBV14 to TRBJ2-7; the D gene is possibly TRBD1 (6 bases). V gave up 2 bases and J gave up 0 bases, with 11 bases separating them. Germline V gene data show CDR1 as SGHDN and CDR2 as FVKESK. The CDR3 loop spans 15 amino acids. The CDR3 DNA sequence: TGTGCCAGCAGCCAAACGGACAGCAGCTCCTACGAGCAGTACTTC. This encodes CASSQTDSSSYEQYF.

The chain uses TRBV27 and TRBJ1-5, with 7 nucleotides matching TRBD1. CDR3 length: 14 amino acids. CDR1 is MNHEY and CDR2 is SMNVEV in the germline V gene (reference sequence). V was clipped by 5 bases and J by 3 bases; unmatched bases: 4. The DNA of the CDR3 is TGTGCCAGCAGTATTGACAGGGACAATCAGCCCCAGCATTTT. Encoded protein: CASSIDRDNQPQHF.

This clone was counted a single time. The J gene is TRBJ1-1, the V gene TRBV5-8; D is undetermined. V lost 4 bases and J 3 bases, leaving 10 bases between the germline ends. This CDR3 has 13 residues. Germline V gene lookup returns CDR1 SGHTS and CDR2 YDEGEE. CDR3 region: CASSVYSYTEAFF. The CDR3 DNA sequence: TGTGCCAGCAGCGTCTACAGCTACACTGAAGCTTTCTTT.

The CDR3 sequence is CASSRLAGDRYEQYF. The CDR3, as DNA: TGTGCCAGCAGCCGGCTAGCGGGAGACCGCTACGAGCAGTACTTC. The gene calls are TRBV11-2 and TRBJ2-7; 10 bases are a match to TRBD2. The CDR3 covers 15 residues. V lost 5 bases, J lost 3 bases, and 7 bases stayed unmatched. CDR1 and CDR2 (germline): SGHAT, FQNNGV.

The CDR3 nucleotides read TGTGCCAGCAGCTATATAGGACTAGCGGGGGGCGGCGATGAGCAGTTCTTC. It yields the protein CASSYIGLAGGGDEQFF. The chain links TRBV5-6 to TRBJ2-1, with 14 bases lining up with TRBD2. CDR3 length: 17 amino acids. Germline V gene data show CDR1 as SGHDT and CDR2 as YYEEEE. V gave up 3 bases and J gave up 8 bases; unmatched junction bases: 10.

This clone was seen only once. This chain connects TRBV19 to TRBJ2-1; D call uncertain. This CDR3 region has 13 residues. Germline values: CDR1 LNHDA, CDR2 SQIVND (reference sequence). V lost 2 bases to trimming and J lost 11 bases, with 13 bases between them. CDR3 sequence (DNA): TGTGCCAGTAGTATATCGACACCTGGTCAGCAGTTCTTC. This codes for CASSISTPGQQFF.

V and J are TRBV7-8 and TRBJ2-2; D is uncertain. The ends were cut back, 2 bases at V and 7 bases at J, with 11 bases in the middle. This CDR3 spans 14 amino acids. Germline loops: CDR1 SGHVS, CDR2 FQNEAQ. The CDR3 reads CASSLRGTGGELFF. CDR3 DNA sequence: TGTGCCAGCAGCTTACGAGGTACCGGCGGGGAGCTGTTTTTT.